What follows is one T cell receptor (beta chain) and its context. The entry originates in a study of blood T cell repertoires in COVID-19. Study details: COVID-19 samples, acute and convalescent, were from the United States, Italy and Spain.

Per the study methods: By means of reference gene primer amplification, nucleated cell counts were estimated. Using immunoSEQ multiplex PCR, the repertoire was profiled, and TCRdb retains in-frame clones only, with some absent. The V and J calls and clone size were taken over from that table, and D and trimming were inferred from the DNA. The table shows some 270,000 clones, with around 89% occurring only once. CDR1 is MNHNY, CDR2 SVGAGI, per germline (reference sequence). This CDR3 contains 15 residues. After removal of 5 bases from V and 3 bases from J, the junction contained 7 bases not matched to a gene.

The material sequenced was peripheral blood. This TCR was recovered from a woman aged 55-69 years with COVID-19, enrolled during active disease. This rearrangement joins TRBV6-6 to TRBJ2-1, with TRBD1 matching over 7 bases. The chain's CDR3 is CASSVPGQSYNEQFF. CDR3 in DNA: TGTGCCAGCAGTGTACCGGGACAGAGCTACAATGAGCAGTTCTTC.